What follows describes a single T cell receptor beta chain. TCRdb's copy holds only in-frame clones and misses some; the assay was immunoSEQ multiplex PCR. The sample has 40,000 to 60,000 clones; around nine tenths are singletons. This entry is derived from a study of T cell changes during pregnancy in multiple sclerosis. The CDR3 covers 15 residues. The V end lost 0 bases, the J end lost 5 bases, and 17 bases lay between the germline ends. Germline V gene data show CDR1 as SQVTM and CDR2 as ANQGSEA. The origin of this receptor is a female donor with multiple sclerosis, enrolled in a pregnancy study. V gene TRBV29-1 combines with J gene TRBJ2-7, with D maybe TRBD1 (8 bases). This material consisted of CD4+ T cells from peripheral blood mononuclear cells, taken before pregnancy. CDR3 sequence reads: CSVEEWGGQANEQYF. CDR3 DNA sequence: TGCAGCGTTGAAGAGTGGGGGGGACAGGCCAACGAGCAGTACTTC.